Below, 7 T cell receptor beta chains from the same sample are listed, as sequenced in a study of technical replicates of blood from a few donors. Here immunoSEQ multiplex PCR was the method, and the copy in TCRdb shows in-frame clones only, minus some. The sample shows 50,000 to 80,000 clones, around 88% of them seen only once. The sample comprised PBMCs. The receptors were gathered from a human donor in good health. Some clones in this sample may be carry-over from other donors' samples.

The chain recombines TRBV4-3 with TRBJ2-7, with D tentatively TRBD2 (5 bases). The germline V and J ends were trimmed by 0 bases and 2 bases, with 14 bases remaining between them. The CDR3 totals 16 residues. The V gene's germline CDR1 is LGHNA and CDR2 YSLEER. CDR3 protein: CASSQELAGSPYEQYF. The CDR3 region has the DNA TGCGCCAGCAGCCAAGAGCTAGCAGGTTCTCCCTACGAGCAGTACTTC.

The V call is TRBV11-1, the J call TRBJ2-3; 7 bases match TRBD1. Germline V gene lookup returns CDR1 SGHAT and CDR2 FQDESV (reference sequence). The V gene end was trimmed by 5 bases and the J gene end by 0 bases; junction bases not matched to a gene: 8. The CDR3 is 16 residues long. The CDR3 loop reads CASSPWTGRSTDTQYF. DNA of the CDR3: TGTGCCAGCAGCCCCTGGACAGGTCGGAGCACAGATACGCAGTATTTT. The whole variable domain, filled in from reference TRBV11-1 and TRBJ2-3, reads EAEVAQSPRYKITEKSQAVAFWCDPISGHATLYWYRQILGQGPELLVQFQDESVVDDSQLPKDRFSAERLKGVDSTLKIQPAELGDSAMYLCASSPWTGRSTDTQYFGPGTRLTVL.

The chain recombines TRBV10-3 with TRBJ2-2, with 9 bases identical to TRBD1. V gave up 6 bases and J gave up 5 bases; unmatched junction bases: 7. This CDR3 region has 15 residues. CDR1 is ENHRY, CDR2 SYGVKD, per germline. CDR3 protein: CAIRPGTGWTGELFF. The DNA for the CDR3 is TGTGCCATCAGGCCCGGGACAGGGTGGACCGGGGAGCTGTTTTTT.

The table lists this clone with a count of one. The chain joins TRBV6-5 to TRBJ2-7; a weak D match, TRBD2 (6 bases). The V end was cut by 6 bases, the J end by 2 bases, with 14 bases between. From germline, CDR1 is MNHEY and CDR2 SVGAGI. The CDR3 length is 14 residues. CDR3 coding DNA: TGTGCCAGCAGGCCAGCGGGCTCGGCCTACGAGCAGTACTTC. Translating it yields CASRPAGSAYEQYF.

This clone was seen only a few times. The chain recombines TRBV15 with TRBJ2-2, with 7 bases aligning to TRBD1. This CDR3 has 14 amino acids. V shed 6 bases and J 3 bases; nucleotides not matched to a gene: 4. Per the germline V gene, CDR1 is LNHNV and CDR2 is YYDKDF (reference sequence). The CDR3 DNA reads as TGTGCCACCAGGTCGCAGGGGGACACCGGGGAGCTGTTTTTT. Translation: CATRSQGDTGELFF. Together with reference TRBV15 and TRBJ2-2, the CDR3 gives the full variable domain: DAMVIQNPRYQVTQFGKPVTLSCSQTLNHNVMYWYQQKSSQAPKLLFHYYDKDFNNEADTPDNFQSRRPNTSFCFLDIRSPGLGDTAMYLCATRSQGDTGELFFGEGSRLTVL.

V and J are TRBV20-1 and TRBJ2-7, with a weak D call TRBD1 (6 bases). The ends were cut back, 5 bases at V and 4 bases at J, with 9 bases in the middle. Germline CDR1 reads DFQATT; CDR2 reads SNEGSKA (reference sequence). CDR3 length: 11 amino acids. CDR3 in DNA: TGCAGTGCTTCTACAGGGTACGAGCAGTACTTC. This translates into CSASTGYEQYF.

The chain combines TRBV29-1 with TRBJ1-1; D is ambiguous. This CDR3 spans 13 amino acids. Germline V gene lookup returns CDR1 SQVTM and CDR2 ANQGSEA. Trimming cost V 7 bases and J 1 base, with 13 bases left between them. The CDR3 region is CSARRGENTEAFF. The CDR3 DNA reads as TGCAGCGCCCGCAGAGGCGAGAACACTGAAGCTTTCTTT.